The 3 T cell receptor beta chains presented below share a single source sample, sequenced in a study of Graves' ophthalmopathy and Graves' hyperthyroidism. CDR3 regions of TCR beta were amplified from RNA transcripts. RT-PCR in the first round used HTBI primers; a second-round multiplex PCR followed. TCRdb ran MiXCR on the multiplex PCR reads and lists one entry per CDR3 protein. The sample contains roughly 1.1 million distinct CDR3 sequences, about 36% of which appear only once. Sequencing was carried out using peripheral blood or thyroid tissue (not recorded which). Source of these receptors: an adult man with Graves' hyperthyroidism.

The V and J genes are TRBV14 and TRBJ1-6; possible D gene TRBD1, 5 bases. The CDR3 is made up of 14 amino acids. Germline CDR1 and CDR2: SGHDN and FVKESK. V gave up 2 bases and J gave up 10 bases, with 12 bases separating them. CDR3 sequence reads: CASSQNWDRSPLHF. CDR3 DNA sequence: TGTGCCAGCAGCCAAAATTGGGACCGATCACCCCTCCACTTT. Supplemented by reference TRBV14 and TRBJ1-6, the full variable domain reads EAGVTQFPSHSVIEKGQTVTLRCDPISGHDNLYWYRRVMGKEIKFLLHFVKESKQDESGMPNNRFLAERTGGTYSTLKVQPAELEDSGVYFCASSQNWDRSPLHFGNGTRLTVT.

The sample holds a few counts of this clonotype. The V and J genes are TRBV7-9 and TRBJ2-7, with D possibly matching TRBD1 (6 bases). V was clipped by 7 bases and J by 6 bases, with 22 bases between them. Germline loops: CDR1 SEHNR, CDR2 FQNEAQ (reference sequence). This CDR3 region has 15 residues. CDR3 residues: CASTHKQGRGIEQYF. CDR3 in DNA: TGTGCCAGCACCCACAAACAGGGTAGGGGGATCGAGCAGTACTTC.

This clonotype showed up many times. This rearrangement joins TRBV7-8 to TRBJ1-3; unclear D gene. CDR1 SGHVS and CDR2 FQNEAQ come from the germline V gene. CDR3 length: 14 amino acids. V lost 1 base to trimming and J lost 2 bases, with 6 bases between them. The CDR3 spells CASSLDRPGNTIYF. Written as DNA, the CDR3 is TGTGCCAGCAGCTTAGACCGACCTGGAAACACCATATATTTT.